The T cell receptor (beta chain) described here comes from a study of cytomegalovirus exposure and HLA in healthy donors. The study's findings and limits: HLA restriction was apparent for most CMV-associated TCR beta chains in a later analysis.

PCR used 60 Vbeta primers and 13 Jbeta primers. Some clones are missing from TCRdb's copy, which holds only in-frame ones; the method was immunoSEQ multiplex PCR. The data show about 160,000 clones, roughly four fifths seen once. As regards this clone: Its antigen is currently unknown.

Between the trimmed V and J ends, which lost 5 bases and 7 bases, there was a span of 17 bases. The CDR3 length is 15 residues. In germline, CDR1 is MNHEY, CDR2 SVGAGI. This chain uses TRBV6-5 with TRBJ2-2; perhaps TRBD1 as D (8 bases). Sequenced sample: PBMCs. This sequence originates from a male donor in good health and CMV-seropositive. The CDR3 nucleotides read TGTGCCAGCAGTCCTGGACAGGGCGGGGGCGGGGAGCTGTTTTTT. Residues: CASSPGQGGGGELFF.